This T cell receptor (beta chain) was documented in a study of T cell repertoires in cytomegalovirus infection. Study overall: A matching HLA type, together with CMV infection, was signaled by public TCR beta signatures.

With regard to this clonotype: What it binds is unknown.

TCRdb ran MiXCR on the reads and lists one entry per CDR3 protein. This table has some 350,000 distinct CDR3 sequences, under 35% appearing once. There are 15 residues in the CDR3. The junction had 10 bases not matched to a gene; V was cut back by 3 bases and J by 2 bases. Germline V gene data show CDR1 as DFQATT and CDR2 as SNEGSKA (reference sequence). Study-wide points: Public TCR beta family frequency separated CMV-and-HLA carriers, including in an independent cohort.

This specimen consisted of cultured PBMCs, obtained from culture after CMV antigen stimulation. The chain carries TRBV20-1 and TRBJ2-7; 7 bases agree with TRBD1. The receptor was isolated from a human donor in good health (CMV status not recorded). Some clones in this sample may be carry-over from other donors' samples. CDR3 nucleotide sequence: TGCAGTGCTAGTGGGGAGACAGGGCAACCCTACGAGCAGTACTTC. Its protein is CSASGETGQPYEQYF.